The entry below gives a single TCR beta chain sequence along with its context. Which antigen it targets is not known. No base-level quality is on record; no much larger clone is a single base apart. TCRbeta CDR3 regions were amplified from genomic DNA using the immunoSEQ Assay, a bias-controlled multiplex PCR. The study's own analysis went as follows. Within the assay, amplification of reference gene primers was used to estimate how many nucleated cells each sample contained. To quantify the absolute abundance of each unique TCRbeta CDR3 rearrangement, sequence reads were collapsed and filtered. For each sample, productive Simpson clonality was calculated as the square root of Simpson's diversity index over productive rearrangements. Drawn from immuneACCESS, this table holds only the in-frame rearrangements with V and J called that TCRdb kept. Clones are partly lost; checked studies trace under half to an unresolved V gene and leave the rest unexplained. V and J calls plus clone size are reproduced from that table; the DNA served to infer D and trimming. For this sample there are some 150,000 clones; 65% to 85% appear just once. The ten largest clones take up roughly 6.2% of the sample.

The V end gives up 2 bases and the J end 0 bases, leaving 5 bases in the junction not matched to a gene. CDR1 and CDR2 are read off the germline V gene as SGHVS and FQNEAQ. The CDR3 holds 16 amino acids from the cysteine to the phenylalanine. Just the 48-base CDR3 DNA is kept, in frame starting at base 1. Enrolling through a virtual design, the prospective study's participants ranged in age from roughly 18 to 89 years and lived across roughly 24 United States geographic areas. In the prospective study, cohorts were assigned on the basis of participant-reported clinical history obtained from a screening survey and a study questionnaire. A participant counted as exposed if, within 2 weeks of entering the study, that participant had been in contact with someone who had a PCR-confirmed or clinician-diagnosed COVID-19 case. In the prospective study, whole blood, serum and a nasopharyngeal or oropharyngeal swab were collected from each participant by mobile phlebotomists. Additional blood draws and questionnaires over a roughly two-month period could optionally be provided by prospective study participants. Prospective study blood samples were shipped either frozen or at room temperature before DNA extraction.

The record originates from a study of blood T cell repertoires in COVID-19 (dated by TCRdb to about 2020). Background for the entire study: The collaborator samples originated in the United States, Italy and Spain and spanned the acute and convalescent phases of COVID-19. Where available, HLA class I and class II types were taken from metadata supplied by the sample provider and were not determined by assay-based typing. The sample metadata nearly always contained a de-identified subject ID, COVID-19 status, age in years and sex. The repertoires were made available in a free public database intended to serve as a resource for research on the immune response to SARS-CoV-2. Subjects who had been exposed to COVID-19, were actively infected with it, or had recovered from it provided the deeply sampled blood TCRbeta repertoires that made up the dataset. Samples came from the ongoing ImmuneRACE study (first 160 participants) plus 1,254 subjects from 6 global collaborators. The material from the prospective study consisted of cDNA or gDNA derived from T cells, B-cell-depleted T cells, or PBMCs. General conclusions and limits of the study: How much clinical and demographic metadata was included differed by source and by participant, and the metadata was provided uncurated.

The sequenced sample consisted of PBMCs or T cells enriched from blood (not recorded which). The TCR sequence derives from a woman in her 50s who had been exposed to COVID-19. This chain joins TRBV7-8 to TRBJ1-2, and 8 junction bases match TRBD1. The nucleotide sequence reads as follows: TGTGCCAGCAGCTTACAGGGGGCGAAGGCTAACTATGGCTACACCTTC. Its protein reads: CASSLQGAKANYGYTF.